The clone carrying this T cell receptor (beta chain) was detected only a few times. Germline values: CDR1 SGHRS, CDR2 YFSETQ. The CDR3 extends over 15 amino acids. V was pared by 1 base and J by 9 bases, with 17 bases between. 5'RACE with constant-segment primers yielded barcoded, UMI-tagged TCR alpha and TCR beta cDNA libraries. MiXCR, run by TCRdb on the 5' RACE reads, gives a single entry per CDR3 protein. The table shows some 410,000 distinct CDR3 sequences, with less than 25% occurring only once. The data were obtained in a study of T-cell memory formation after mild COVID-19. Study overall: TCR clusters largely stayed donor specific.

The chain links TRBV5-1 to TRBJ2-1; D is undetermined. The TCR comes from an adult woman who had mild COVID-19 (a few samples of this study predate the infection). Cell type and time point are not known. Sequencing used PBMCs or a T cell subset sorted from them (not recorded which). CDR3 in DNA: TGCGCCAGCAGCTTGCTCTCCCTGGGGTATGGTGAGCAGTTCTTC. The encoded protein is CASSLLSLGYGEQFF.